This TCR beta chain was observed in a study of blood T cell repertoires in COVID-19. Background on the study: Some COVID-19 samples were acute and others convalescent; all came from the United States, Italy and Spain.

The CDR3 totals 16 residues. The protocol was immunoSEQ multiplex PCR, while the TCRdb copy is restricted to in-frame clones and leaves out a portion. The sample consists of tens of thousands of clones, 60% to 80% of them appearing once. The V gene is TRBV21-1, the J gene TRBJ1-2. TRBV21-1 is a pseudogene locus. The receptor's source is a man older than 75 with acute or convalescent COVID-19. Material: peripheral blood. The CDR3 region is CASSKDPEASTYGYTF. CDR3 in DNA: TGTGCCAGCAGCAAAGATCCAGAGGCTAGTACCTATGGCTACACCTTC.